A single sample gave rise to the 8 T cell receptor beta chains below, sequenced in a study of Ad26.COV2.S vaccination and SARS-CoV-2 variants. Treatment reported: about 20 received Ad26.COV2.S at low or high dose, single or two shots; several received placebo; per-sample allocation not given. Day 63 after the first injection of vaccine or placebo was the sampling time. TCRdb keeps only in-frame clones here, not all; method: immunoSEQ multiplex PCR. The repertoire has about 420,000 clones, 88% of them found once; the top ten carry less than 4%. The sample consisted of peripheral blood, taken in a trial of Ad26.COV2.S vaccine versus placebo. These receptors were collected from a person aged 18 to 65 who received the Ad26.COV2.S COVID-19 vaccine or a placebo.

The chain has TRBV9 and TRBJ2-1; possibly TRBD1 or TRBD2 for D (5 bases each). The length of the CDR3 is 15 residues. Deletions cut 4 bases from V and 4 bases from J, with 15 bases between. Germline values: CDR1 SGDLS, CDR2 YYNGEE. In DNA form, the CDR3 reads TGTGCCAGCAGCCCTAGAGGGGAGTTTTACAATGAGCAGTTCTTC. Translated: CASSPRGEFYNEQFF.

V is TRBV5-1 and J is TRBJ2-3; D call uncertain. CDR1 and CDR2 (germline): SGHRS, YFSETQ. The CDR3 is made up of 15 amino acids. Trimming left V 0 bases short and J 1 base short, with 9 bases between. For the CDR3, the DNA is TGCGCCAGCAGCTTGGTCGATCCGGGCACAGATACGCAGTATTTT. Encoded protein: CASSLVDPGTDTQYF.

This clone was seen a handful of times. The J gene is TRBJ2-6, the V gene TRBV5-4; no clear D gene. Trimming cost V 5 bases and J 3 bases, with 9 bases left between them. CDR3 length: 14 amino acids. Looked up from germline, CDR1 is SGHNT and CDR2 is YYREEE (reference sequence). CDR3 nucleotides: TGTGCCAGCAGGGAACCTATTGGGGCCAACGTCCTGACTTTC. Translation: CASREPIGANVLTF. Together with reference TRBV5-4 and TRBJ2-6, the CDR3 gives the full variable domain: ETGVTQSPTHLIKTRGQQVTLRCSSQSGHNTVSWYQQALGQGPQFIFQYYREEENGRGNFPPRFSGLQFPNYSSELNVNALELDDSALYLCASREPIGANVLTFGAGSRLTVL.

The CDR3 is CASSLTLGYGYTF. The DNA of the CDR3 is TGTGCCAGCAGCCTGACCCTTGGCTATGGCTACACCTTC. The chain combines TRBV7-9 with TRBJ1-2; D uncertain. The CDR3 extends over 13 amino acids. Trimming took 5 bases from V and 4 from J, leaving 11 bases between them. Germline-derived CDR1 and CDR2 are SEHNR and FQNEAQ (reference sequence).

The chain recombines TRBV3-1 (or the pseudogene TRBV3-2) with TRBJ2-1; the D is unclear. V gave up 0 bases and J gave up 1 base, with 7 bases separating them. CDR1 and CDR2 from the germline V gene are LGHDT and YNNKEL (reference sequence). The CDR3 runs to 15 residues. CDR3 DNA sequence: TGTGCCAGCAGCCAAGATGCGGTTTCCTACAATGAGCAGTTCTTC. As protein: CASSQDAVSYNEQFF.

The genes are TRBV5-4 and TRBJ2-2; D not certain. The CDR3 runs 14 residues. Between the trimmed V and J ends, which lost 0 bases and 6 bases, there was a span of 9 bases. CDR1 is SGHNT and CDR2 is YYREEE in the germline V gene (reference sequence). The CDR3 coding sequence is TGTGCCAGCAGCTTGGCCGGCCGGCCCGGGGAGCTGTTTTTT. It encodes CASSLAGRPGELFF. Full variable domain (missing parts from reference TRBV5-4 and TRBJ2-2): ETGVTQSPTHLIKTRGQQVTLRCSSQSGHNTVSWYQQALGQGPQFIFQYYREEENGRGNFPPRFSGLQFPNYSSELNVNALELDDSALYLCASSLAGRPGELFFGEGSRLTVL.

A single count supports this clone. CDR3 region: CASSTGVGNEQFF. In DNA, the CDR3 is TGTGCCAGCAGCACGGGGGTTGGCAATGAGCAGTTCTTC. J is TRBJ2-1 and V is TRBV12-3 or TRBV12-4; TRBD2 is a possible D gene (6 bases). The CDR3 runs 13 residues. Trimming removed 6 bases from V and 6 bases from J, with 12 bases in between.

CDR3 nucleotides: TGTGCCAGCAGGAAAGAGCACGCTGGGGAGACCCAGTACTTC. Translated: CASRKEHAGETQYF. The rearrangement links TRBV2 to TRBJ2-5, with D unclear. V lost 6 bases and J 5 bases, leaving 16 bases between the germline ends. Looked up from germline, CDR1 is SNHLY and CDR2 is FYNNEI. This CDR3 has 14 residues.